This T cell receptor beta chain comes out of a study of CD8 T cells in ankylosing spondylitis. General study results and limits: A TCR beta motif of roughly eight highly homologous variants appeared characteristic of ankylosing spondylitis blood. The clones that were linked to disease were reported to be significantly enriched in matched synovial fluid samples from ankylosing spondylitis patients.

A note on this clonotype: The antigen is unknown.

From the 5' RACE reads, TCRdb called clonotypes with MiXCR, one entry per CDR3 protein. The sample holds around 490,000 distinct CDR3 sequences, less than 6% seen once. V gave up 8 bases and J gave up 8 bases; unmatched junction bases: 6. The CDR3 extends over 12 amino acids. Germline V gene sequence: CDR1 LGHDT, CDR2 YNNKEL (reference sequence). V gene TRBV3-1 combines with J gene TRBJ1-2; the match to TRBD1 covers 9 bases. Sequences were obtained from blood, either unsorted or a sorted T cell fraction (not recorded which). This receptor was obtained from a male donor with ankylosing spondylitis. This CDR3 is CASRTGVGGYTF. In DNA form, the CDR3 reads TGTGCCAGCCGGACAGGGGTTGGAGGCTACACCTTC.